This T cell receptor (beta chain) was profiled in a study of blood T cell repertoires in COVID-19. Profiled with immunoSEQ multiplex PCR; TCRdb holds only in-frame clones, not every one. The repertoire includes 270,000 or so clones, around 82% of them detected once, and around 3.5% sits in the top ten. In its sample, this clone was seen a few times. This clonotype was obtained from a middle-aged man who had recovered from COVID-19. Sequenced sample: PBMCs or T cells enriched from blood (not recorded which).

The DNA of the CDR3 is TGTGCCAGCAGCTTGGTATCGGGAGGAGACACCATATATTTT. Translation: CASSLVSGGDTIYF. The chain links TRBV5-8 to TRBJ1-3; no reliable D call. Germline values: CDR1 SGHTS, CDR2 YDEGEE. The CDR3 loop spans 14 amino acids. Trimming cost V 0 bases and J 8 bases, with 12 bases left between them. The complete variable domain, with remaining parts taken from reference TRBV5-8 and TRBJ1-3, reads EAGVTQSPTHLIKTRGQQATLRCSPISGHTSVYWYQQALGLGLQFLLWYDEGEERNRGNFPPRFSGRQFPNYSSELNVNALELEDSALYLCASSLVSGGDTIYFGEGSWLTVV.